This T cell receptor beta chain was sequenced for a study of blood T cell repertoires in COVID-19. Study-wide background: Donors in the United States, Italy and Spain gave samples during acute or convalescent COVID-19. PBMCs, B-cell-depleted T cells, or T cells were the source of the cDNA or gDNA that made up the material.

Original processing methods: Nucleated cell counts were estimated from reference gene primer amplification. Using immunoSEQ multiplex PCR, the repertoire was profiled, and TCRdb retains in-frame clones only, with some absent. The V and J calls and clone size come from that table; D and trimming were worked out from the DNA. The data show some 200,000 clones, about 80% seen once. The CDR3 has 16 residues. Trimming shortened V by 0 bases and J by 4 bases, and 15 bases separated the two germline ends. CDR1 is MNHNS and CDR2 is SASEGT in the germline V gene. The material sequenced was peripheral blood. The rearrangement joins TRBV6-1 to TRBJ2-5, with D perhaps matching TRBD2 (7 bases). The sequence derives from a woman aged 45-60 years with active or convalescent COVID-19. The CDR3 here is CASSEAGGPGRETQYF. As DNA, the CDR3 is TGTGCCAGCAGTGAAGCGGGGGGGCCGGGTAGAGAGACCCAGTACTTC.